One T cell receptor beta chain is described in this entry. CDR3 length: 17 amino acids. CDR1 is LGHDT, CDR2 YNNKEL, per germline (reference sequence). V lost 4 bases, J lost 0 bases, and 8 bases stayed unmatched. The age range of participants was about 18 to 89 years, with residence in fewer than 25 US areas. Clinical histories supplied by participants themselves formed the basis of cohort assignment. Two negative PCRs, clearance, or symptom resolution had been documented for recovered Cohort 3 donors. The sample is drawn from a study of blood T cell repertoires in COVID-19. Source study methods: Nucleated cell counts were estimated from reference gene primer amplification. Sequencing was performed with immunoSEQ multiplex PCR; in TCRdb, only in-frame clones are kept and a portion is missing. V and J calls and clone size come straight from that table; D and trimming were deduced from the DNA. The table has approximately 210,000 clones, 82% seen once; the top ten hold roughly 10%.

The sample consisted of PBMCs or T cells enriched from blood (not recorded which). The rearrangement links TRBV3-1 (or the pseudogene TRBV3-2) to TRBJ1-1; 10 positions agree with TRBD1. This receptor was obtained from a man between 40 and 49 years old who had recovered from COVID-19. In DNA form, the CDR3 reads TGTGCCAGCAGCCCGCCCTCGGACAGGGGGATGAACACTGAAGCTTTCTTT. It yields the protein CASSPPSDRGMNTEAFF.